This note documents a single T cell receptor (beta chain) sequence. The specificity of this receptor is unknown. Base qualities were left out, and no much larger clone turns up one base away. Other DNA variants within this sample encode the same CDR3. The data were obtained in a study of shared clonotypes between healthy human individuals (dated by TCRdb to 2018 to 2021). Concerning the study at large: The cohort included three men and a couple of women between 18 and 49 years of age. For each donor, CD4 naive and CD4 memory were each given three plates, CD8 naive was given two plates, and CD8 memory was given one plate. To estimate repertoire size and how much clonotype sharing occurs between individuals, the study deeply sequenced the blood TCR repertoires of several healthy adults. To increase sequencing depth and limit assay-specific biases, different laboratories used diverse techniques to prepare libraries and sequence TCR repertoires. Each donor's leukapheresis produced roughly between about 0.8 and 10 billion PBMCs. What the research found in general, with its limitations: Clonotypes shared by all four sorted-subset donors showed higher generation probabilities than non-shared clonotypes. Across a few donors, roughly 5.1% of naive CD4, around 3.5% of naive CD8, around 2.5% of memory CD4, and about 0.44% of memory CD8 clonotypes were shared. The small number of donors limited the genetic and exposure-history diversity represented. Even with the large sequencing depth, rarefaction of the sorted-subset datasets indicated that sequencing was incomplete. Sampling was limited to blood, and TCR repertoires in tissue likely differ from TCR repertoires in blood. Larger estimated clonotype richness was generally found for naive subsets than for memory subsets. Based on pairwise subsampling, the degree of clonotype sharing among donors was expected to be affected by sequencing depth.

Healthy HIV-negative adults with no recently reported acute infections or vaccinations were included as donors. Every donor was a Caucasian adult residing in Nashville, Tennessee, USA. CD4+ T cells were enriched through magnetic negative selection, after which naive cells were positively selected on CD45RA and the remaining negative fraction served as the memory subset. Blood was collected by leukapheresis, and PBMCs were isolated by Ficoll-Histopaque density gradient centrifugation and then cryopreserved in liquid nitrogen vapor phase. Purity and quantity of every magnetically sorted T cell population were checked by analytical flow cytometry. Each sorted fraction had its genomic DNA isolated and then quantified by UV absorbance on a Nanodrop 2000c. The CDR3 sequence holds 12 residues, the cysteine and phenylalanine included. Here the CDR3 DNA is all that survives: 36 bases in frame from base 1. CDR1 and CDR2 are read off the germline V gene (reference sequence) as LNHNV and YYDKDF. V is reduced by 1 base and J by 4 bases, leaving a spacing of 4 bases between them.

Using the deep immunoSEQ assay, TCR CDR3 regions were amplified from genomic DNA by multiplex PCR. Extracted genomic DNA from each cell subset was distributed evenly across all wells of several immunoSEQ 96-well plates, and each plate was treated as a replicate. Each replicate PCR for sorted subsets received roughly 0.2 ug genomic DNA, equal to about 30,000 T cell genomes. Purified libraries were measured with a Qubit 3.0 fluorometer, size-checked on a Bioanalyzer 2100, and measured again with the KAPA Library Quantification kit. A separate single-read 150-cycle Illumina NextSeq 550 flow cell was used to sequence each immunoSEQ 96-well plate. Turning to the authors' computational methods: Because the immunoSEQ output held only junctional sequences and lacked quality scores, the filtering could not match the filtering applied to full-length reads. Sequences were annotated with PyIR, a Python wrapper for IgBLAST v1.9, and V/J genes and CDR3 were assigned using IMGT germline references. Reads were removed for weak V/J assignments (E-value above 1e-6), missing CDR3, stop codons, out-of-frame junctions, or ambiguous translated residues. V3J clonotypes were defined as sequences sharing an identical inferred V gene, J gene, and CDR3 amino acid sequence. To compute the percentage overlap between repertoires, the number of shared unique clonotypes was divided by the size of the smaller repertoire. Three approaches were used to assess repertoire richness: RTK rarefaction, the Chao1 estimator, and Recon v2.1 estimates of unobserved clonotypes. For all TCRbeta clonotypes obtained by the gDNA method from a few donors, generation probabilities were computed with OLGA. TCRdb re-hosts the immuneACCESS table, in-frame sequences only. Its copies lack some clones; in the studies checked, an unresolved V gene accounts for under half of them, and the cause for the rest is not known. V and J calls and clone size follow that table, whereas D and trimming were derived from the DNA. This sample comprises over a million clones, about 98.5% of them detected only once. The ten most abundant clones make up approximately 0.4% of the sample.

The specimen sequenced was naive CD4+ T cells sorted from blood. The sample's cell subset or site label is to be understood as: CD45RA+ positively selected. The sequence is built from TRBV15 and TRBJ1-2, with no D gene named confidently. This sequence originates from a man between 25 and 39 years old in good health. The nucleotide sequence is TGTGCCACCAGCAGAGGCAGCTATGGCTACACCTTC. It translates to CATSRGSYGYTF.